These 28 T cell receptor beta chains came from one sample sequenced in a study of blood T cells in healthy people across ages. Combining a sample-barcoded 5' primer with a J-beta primer mix, a second PCR ran for about 7 to 11 cycles. A single record per CDR3 protein comes from TCRdb applying MiXCR to the 5' RACE reads. Of about 1,500,000 distinct CDR3 sequences listed, around 39% are singletons. Sequenced: blood. These receptor sequences come from a woman between 18 and 29 years old in good health.

To note about this clonotype: Its ends do not fully match the called genes, so a read error is possible. The chain links TRBV12-3 or TRBV12-4 to TRBJ2-1; 9 bases fit TRBD2. This CDR3 spans 14 amino acids. Here the CDR3 DNA reads TGTGCCAGCAGTGTAGCGGGAGCAGCCAATGAGCAGTTCTTC. Translating gives CASSVAGAANEQFF.

This clonotype was observed a handful of times. This chain links TRBV29-1 with TRBJ2-1; D not resolved. This CDR3 spans 13 amino acids. V lost 7 bases and J lost 5, with 15 bases in between. Germline loops: CDR1 SQVTM, CDR2 ANQGSEA. The CDR3 spells CSADRRLDNEQFF. The CDR3 DNA is TGCAGCGCTGACCGACGGTTAGACAATGAGCAGTTCTTC.

This CDR3 reads CASSFYDNEQFF. The CDR3 nucleotides are TGTGCCAGCAGCTTTTACGACAATGAGCAGTTCTTC. The chain links TRBV13 to TRBJ2-1; D gene uncertain. This CDR3 spans 12 amino acids. Trimming took off 3 bases at V and 5 bases at J, with 5 bases between the two ends. CDR1 and CDR2 from the germline V gene are PRHDT and FYEKMQ (reference sequence). Full variable domain (outside the CDR3, taken from reference TRBV13 and TRBJ2-1): AAGVIQSPRHLIKEKRETATLKCYPIPRHDTVYWYQQGPGQDPQFLISFYEKMQSDKGSIPDRFSAQQFSDYHSELNMSSLELGDSALYFCASSFYDNEQFFGPGTRLTVL.

This chain uses TRBV5-1 with TRBJ2-5; 8 nucleotides match TRBD2. Gene TRBJ2-7 matches the end of the DNA better, so the J call may be wrong. Germline V gene sequence: CDR1 SGHRS, CDR2 YFSETQ. This CDR3 has 15 amino acids. In nucleotides, the CDR3 is TGCGCCAGCAGCCCCGGGGGGGACCCCTACTACGAGCAGTACTTC. This sequence encodes CASSPGGDPYYEQYF.

J is TRBJ1-2 and V is TRBV20-1; weak D call: TRBD1 (6 bases). Looked up from germline, CDR1 is DFQATT and CDR2 is SNEGSKA (reference sequence). Trimming removed 4 bases at V and 3 bases at J, with 12 bases between. The CDR3 runs to 13 residues. The CDR3 DNA reads TGCAGTGCTACCAGGGGTTTCGACTATGGCTACACCTTC. This gives the protein CSATRGFDYGYTF.

A single count supports this clonotype. The V call is TRBV6-1, the J call TRBJ2-1; maybe TRBD2 (5 bases). The closer fit of TRBJ2-7 to the DNA end suggests the J call may be wrong. Germline values: CDR1 MNHNS, CDR2 SASEGT. The length of the CDR3 is 14 residues. The CDR3 sequence: CASSGGPPYNEQYF. CDR3 nucleotide sequence: TGTGCCAGCAGTGGAGGGCCCCCCTACAATGAGCAGTACTTC.

The chain links TRBV4-1 to TRBJ1-2; a weak D match, TRBD1 (5 bases). The germline CDR1 and CDR2 sequences are MGHRA and YSYEKL. The ends were cut back, 3 bases at V and 3 bases at J, with 14 bases in the middle. This CDR3 contains 15 residues. The CDR3 reads CASSQDSGWHYGYTF. The CDR3 DNA sequence: TGCGCCAGCAGCCAGGATTCAGGGTGGCACTATGGCTACACCTTC.

The chain has TRBV4-2 and TRBJ2-7; D is possibly TRBD1 or TRBD2 (5 bases each). The CDR3 runs 14 residues. CDR1 is LGHNA and CDR2 is YNFKEQ in the germline V gene. Trimming pared 4 bases from V and 3 bases from J, leaving 13 bases between. CDR3: CASSRGDGDYEQYF. CDR3 DNA: TGTGCCAGCAGCCGAGGGGACGGAGACTACGAGCAGTACTTC.

This clonotype was seen a few times. The chain uses TRBV12-3 or TRBV12-4 and TRBJ1-1; D is possibly TRBD1 (5 bases). The CDR3 is made up of 14 amino acids. V was pared by 2 bases and J by 3 bases, with 10 bases between. Here the CDR3 reads CASSLTAGHTEAFF. The CDR3, as DNA: TGTGCCAGCAGTTTAACAGCAGGGCACACTGAAGCTTTCTTT.

This sequence joins TRBV7-2 and TRBJ2-2; 16 nucleotides line up with TRBD2. The germline V gene encodes CDR1 SGHTA and CDR2 FQGNSA. J was trimmed by 3 bases and V by 5 bases; bases with no gene match: 6. The CDR3 loop spans 18 amino acids. CDR3 DNA: TGTGCCAGCAGCCCGGGGACTAGCGGGGGGGCTTACACCGGGGAGCTGTTTTTT. Translation: CASSPGTSGGAYTGELFF.

This clonotype was recorded a few times. The chain employs TRBV3-1 and TRBJ1-1, with D tentatively TRBD1 (6 bases). Per the germline V gene, CDR1 is LGHDT and CDR2 is YNNKEL (reference sequence). The CDR3 totals 14 residues. V lost 0 bases to trimming and J lost 7 bases, with 12 bases between them. The CDR3 DNA sequence: TGTGCCAGCAGCCAAGAGCTCAGGGGTCGTGAAGCTTTCTTT. It translates to CASSQELRGREAFF.

This clonotype was seen more than once but under ten times. V gene TRBV27 combines with J gene TRBJ2-1; possible D gene TRBD1, 6 bases. The CDR3 length is 20 residues. V lost 4 bases and J 2 bases, leaving 27 bases between the germline ends. Looked up from germline, CDR1 is MNHEY and CDR2 is SMNVEV (reference sequence). CDR3 protein: CASSSTPGHGSQVPYNEQFF. DNA for the CDR3: TGTGCCAGCAGTTCAACACCGGGACACGGATCTCAAGTCCCCTACAATGAGCAGTTCTTC.

This chain connects TRBV27 to TRBJ1-1, with D perhaps matching TRBD1 (5 bases). The CDR3 covers 13 residues. Per the germline V gene, CDR1 is MNHEY and CDR2 is SMNVEV (reference sequence). The V gene lost 5 bases and the J gene lost 6 bases, with 13 bases spanning the gap. CDR3 sequence (DNA): TGTGCCAGCAGTCAGAACCGGGACTCTGAAGCTTTCTTT. The encoded protein is CASSQNRDSEAFF.

This clonotype was found a few times. Possible read error: a much larger clone is one base away. The chain combines TRBV28 with TRBJ2-4; possible D gene TRBD2, 6 bases. The CDR3 length is 13 residues. Germline CDR1 reads MDHEN; CDR2 reads SYDVKM. V was trimmed by 4 bases and J by 11 bases, leaving 15 bases between them. CDR3 DNA: TGTGCCAGCAGTTCCCAGGGCGGGAACGTTCAGTACTTC. It specifies CASSSQGGNVQYF.

The gene calls are TRBV12-3 or TRBV12-4 and TRBJ1-1, with D uncertain. The CDR3 spans 14 residues. Trimming took off 2 bases at V and 1 base at J, with 8 bases between the two ends. This CDR3 reads CASSLPPENTEAFF. DNA of the CDR3: TGTGCCAGCAGTTTACCTCCAGAGAACACTGAAGCTTTCTTT.

The rearrangement uses TRBV27 and TRBJ1-4; D is uncertain. Trimming removed 6 bases from V and 8 bases from J, with 13 bases in between. Germline loops: CDR1 MNHEY, CDR2 SMNVEV (reference sequence). This CDR3 has 13 residues. The CDR3 nucleotides read TGTGCCAGCAGCCCCCCGAGCGGCGAAAAACTGTTTTTT. This gives the protein CASSPPSGEKLFF.

The count of this clonotype is one. This chain links TRBV4-2 with TRBJ1-5; 7 bases line up with TRBD1. Germline assignment: CDR1 LGHNA and CDR2 YNFKEQ. The CDR3 length is 12 residues. The junction had 5 bases not matched to a gene; V was cut back by 6 bases and J by 9 bases. CDR3 bases: TGTGCCAGCAGACAGGGGTCGTTGCCCCAGCATTTT. This gives the protein CASRQGSLPQHF.

This clonotype was seen a few times. The chain joins TRBV12-3 or TRBV12-4 to TRBJ1-4, with D hard to call. Trimming pared 5 bases from V and 11 bases from J, leaving 18 bases between. The CDR3 is made up of 14 amino acids. CDR3 nucleotides: TGTGCCAGCAGTCCTGGCCGCTCAAACCCGAAACTGTTTTTT. Amino acids: CASSPGRSNPKLFF.

The chain recombines TRBV29-1 with TRBJ1-2; no clear D. Germline values: CDR1 SQVTM, CDR2 ANQGSEA. Trimming took 1 base from V and 3 from J, leaving 15 bases between them. This CDR3 region has 15 residues. CDR3 DNA: TGCAGCGTTGAAGGGGGAGGTACAGACGACTATGGCTACACCTTC. It specifies CSVEGGGTDDYGYTF.

This clonotype appeared a few times. The V and J genes are TRBV7-2 and TRBJ2-1; D ambiguous. V lost 3 bases to trimming and J lost 3 bases, with 9 bases between them. The CDR3 length is 14 residues. CDR1 is SGHTA, CDR2 FQGNSA, per germline. CDR3 coding DNA: TGTGCCAGCAGCTTTTACGGCCTCTACAATGAGCAGTTCTTC. Residues: CASSFYGLYNEQFF. Full variable domain (missing parts from reference TRBV7-2 and TRBJ2-1): GAGVSQSPSNKVTEKGKDVELRCDPISGHTALYWYRQSLGQGLEFLIYFQGNSAPDKSGLPSDRFSAERTGGSVSTLTIQRTQQEDSAVYLCASSFYGLYNEQFFGPGTRLTVL.

This clonotype was detected only a few times. This chain connects TRBV5-1 to TRBJ2-3, with D possibly being TRBD1 or TRBD2 (5 bases each). V gave up 6 bases and J gave up 10 bases, with 27 bases separating them. CDR1 SGHRS and CDR2 YFSETQ come from the germline V gene. CDR3 length: 16 amino acids. Here the CDR3 DNA reads TGCGCCAGCACCCAGCTGGGGGACCCCCGACAAGGAGCGCAGTATTTT. As protein: CASTQLGDPRQGAQYF.

The chain is built from TRBV12-3 or TRBV12-4 and TRBJ1-2, with a tentative D call TRBD1 (6 bases). The CDR3 sequence is 17 residues long. V gave up 8 bases and J gave up 0 bases, with 22 bases separating them. CDR3 sequence reads: CASWLTLGGAANYGYTF. CDR3 nucleotide sequence: TGTGCCAGCTGGCTGACTTTGGGGGGGGCCGCTAACTATGGCTACACCTTC.

The J gene is TRBJ1-4, the V gene TRBV20-1, with D uncertain. Germline V gene data show CDR1 as DFQATT and CDR2 as SNEGSKA (reference sequence). V was cut by 0 bases and J by 2 bases, with 7 bases left in between. This CDR3 comprises 14 residues. The CDR3 DNA is TGCAGTGCTAGAGATCGGGCGACTAATGAAAAACTGTTTTTT. Translating it yields CSARDRATNEKLFF.

The chain combines TRBV12-3 or TRBV12-4 with TRBJ2-1; the D is unclear. CDR3 length: 12 amino acids. V lost 3 bases, J lost 8 bases, and 8 bases lay in between. The CDR3 spells CASSFGFHEQFF. Written as DNA, the CDR3 is TGTGCCAGCAGTTTCGGGTTCCATGAGCAGTTCTTC.

The V and J genes are TRBV7-9 and TRBJ2-1; D perhaps matches TRBD2 (6 bases). Germline V lookup: CDR1 SEHNR, CDR2 FQNEAQ (reference sequence). This CDR3 region has 18 residues. V dropped 5 bases and J dropped 0 bases, with 20 bases sitting between them. This CDR3 reads CASSPKESRGTSYNEQFF. In DNA form, the CDR3 reads TGTGCCAGCAGCCCCAAGGAAAGTCGCGGGACCTCCTACAATGAGCAGTTCTTC.

This clonotype showed up just a few times. The chain recombines TRBV28 with TRBJ2-3; perhaps D is TRBD1 or TRBD2 (5 bases each). Trimming removed 5 bases from V and 3 bases from J, with 18 bases in between. The CDR3 covers 16 residues. Germline loops: CDR1 MDHEN, CDR2 SYDVKM. The CDR3, as DNA: TGTGCCAGCAGTAGAGGGGTGGGACCGAATACAGATACGCAGTATTTT. Translating it yields CASSRGVGPNTDTQYF.

Notes on this clonotype: A much larger clone lies one base from this, so it may be a read error. This chain uses TRBV20-1 with TRBJ2-3; D ambiguous. CDR1 and CDR2 (germline): DFQATT, SNEGSKA (reference sequence). The CDR3 has 11 amino acids. V gave up 6 bases and J gave up 5 bases, with 9 bases separating them. DNA for the CDR3: TGCAGTGCCTTAATACGAGATACGCAGTATTTT. It specifies CSALIRDTQYF.

This clonotype came up a few times. The J gene is TRBJ2-7, the V gene TRBV5-1; 10 bases map to TRBD2. This CDR3 is 16 amino acids long. CDR1 SGHRS and CDR2 YFSETQ come from the germline V gene. The V and J ends lost 0 bases and 3 bases, in that order; junction bases with no gene match: 6. CDR3 region: CASSLVPSGRFYEQYF. CDR3 bases: TGCGCCAGCAGCTTGGTCCCTAGCGGGAGATTCTACGAGCAGTACTTC.